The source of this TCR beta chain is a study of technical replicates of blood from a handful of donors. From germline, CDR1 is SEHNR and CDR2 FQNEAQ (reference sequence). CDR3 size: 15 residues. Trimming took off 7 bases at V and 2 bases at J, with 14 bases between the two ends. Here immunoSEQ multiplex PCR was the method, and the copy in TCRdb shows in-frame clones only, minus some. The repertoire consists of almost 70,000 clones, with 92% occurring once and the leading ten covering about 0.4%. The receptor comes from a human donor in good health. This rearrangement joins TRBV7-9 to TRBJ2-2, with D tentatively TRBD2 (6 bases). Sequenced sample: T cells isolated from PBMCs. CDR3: CASTGRPINTGELFF. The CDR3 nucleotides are TGTGCCAGCACCGGGAGACCTATTAACACCGGGGAGCTGTTTTTT.